The next 4 T cell receptor beta chains were all read from a single sample in a study of Ad26.COV2.S vaccination and SARS-CoV-2 variants. Produced via immunoSEQ multiplex PCR; TCRdb's table is partial and in-frame only. The table lists roughly 510,000 clones, around 88% of them singletons. The treatment is: around 19 received Ad26.COV2.S at low or high dose, single or two shots; several received placebo; per-sample allocation not given. Sampling was done on day 63 after the first vaccine or placebo injection. Specimen: peripheral blood, collected in a trial of Ad26.COV2.S vaccine versus placebo. The receptor source for this set is a person between 18 and 60 years old who received the Ad26.COV2.S COVID-19 vaccine or a placebo.

The chain combines TRBV5-1 with TRBJ2-3; D might be TRBD2 (6 bases). V shed 5 bases and J shed 1 base, with 11 bases lying between them. CDR1 and CDR2 from the germline V gene are SGHRS and YFSETQ. The CDR3 extends over 14 amino acids. The CDR3 loop is CASRVSGGTDTQYF. The CDR3 bases are TGCGCCAGCAGGGTTAGCGGCGGCACAGATACGCAGTATTTT.

The V and J genes are TRBV11-2 and TRBJ1-3; D gene uncertain. Trimming took 3 bases from V and 2 from J, leaving 8 bases between them. This CDR3 region has 14 residues. Germline CDR1 SGHAT, CDR2 FQNNGV. The CDR3 nucleotides are TGTGCCAGCAGCTTGAGTACCACTGGAAACACCATATATTTT. Protein: CASSLSTTGNTIYF.

This clone came up a few times. This sequence joins TRBV30 and TRBJ1-2, with 9 bases that match TRBD1. Germline V gene lookup returns CDR1 GTSNPN and CDR2 SVGIG (reference sequence). V gave up 3 bases and J gave up 7 bases; unmatched junction bases: 9. The CDR3 extends over 14 amino acids. The CDR3 sequence is CAWSNRQGESGYTF. The CDR3 nucleotides read TGTGCCTGGAGCAATCGACAGGGGGAGAGTGGCTACACCTTC.

The V call is TRBV2, the J call TRBJ1-1; no definite D call. This CDR3 has 13 residues. The V end lost 4 bases, the J end lost 1 base, and 7 bases lay between the germline ends. CDR1 and CDR2 from the germline V gene are SNHLY and FYNNEI. The CDR3 DNA is TGTGCCAGCAGTGTCTGGGGGAACACTGAAGCTTTCTTT. The encoded protein is CASSVWGNTEAFF.